This entry lists 24 T cell receptor beta chains sequenced from one sample in a study of cytomegalovirus exposure and HLA in healthy donors. Measured with immunoSEQ multiplex PCR; TCRdb has only the in-frame clones, and not every one. The table lists 120,000 or so clones, around 90% of them singletons. The sequencing input was PBMCs. These TCRs come from a woman aged 18-30 years in good health and CMV-seronegative.

The rearrangement links TRBV9 to TRBJ2-1; D is possibly TRBD2 (6 bases). Germline V gene lookup returns CDR1 SGDLS and CDR2 YYNGEE. V dropped 4 bases and J dropped 5 bases, with 13 bases sitting between them. CDR3 length: 14 amino acids. The CDR3 loop reads CASSLRTSNNEQFF. In DNA, the CDR3 is TGTGCCAGCAGCCTACGTACTAGCAACAATGAGCAGTTCTTC.

This chain joins TRBV2 and TRBJ2-3, with 7 bases lining up with TRBD2. There are 15 residues in the CDR3. From germline, CDR1 is SNHLY and CDR2 FYNNEI. V dropped 0 bases and J dropped 1; count of bases not matched to a gene: 1. Written as DNA, the CDR3 is TGTGCCAGCAGTGAAGCGGGAGGGGGCACAGATACGCAGTATTTT. This gives the protein CASSEAGGGTDTQYF.

The gene calls are TRBV10-2 and TRBJ1-2; no clear D. The CDR3 is 15 amino acids. Germline values: CDR1 WSHSY, CDR2 SAAADI. Trimming cost V 3 bases and J 3 bases, with 14 bases left between them. The CDR3 sequence is CASSEILAGDYGYTF. Here the CDR3 DNA reads TGCGCCAGCAGTGAAATTCTGGCAGGCGACTATGGCTACACCTTC.

The V gene is TRBV11-1, the J gene TRBJ2-4; 7 bases fit TRBD1. The germline gives CDR1 SGHAT, CDR2 FQDESV (reference sequence). V shed 1 base and J 1 base; nucleotides not matched to a gene: 13. The CDR3 has 19 residues. The CDR3 spells CASSLDGIRQGAAKNIQYF. CDR3 sequence (DNA): TGTGCCAGCAGCTTAGACGGGATCAGACAGGGAGCGGCCAAAAACATTCAGTACTTC. Variable domain in full (rest from reference TRBV11-1 and TRBJ2-4): EAEVAQSPRYKITEKSQAVAFWCDPISGHATLYWYRQILGQGPELLVQFQDESVVDDSQLPKDRFSAERLKGVDSTLKIQPAELGDSAMYLCASSLDGIRQGAAKNIQYFGAGTRLSVL.

The chain is built from TRBV19 and TRBJ1-5, with D maybe TRBD1 (6 bases). This CDR3 contains 15 residues. Germline V lookup: CDR1 LNHDA, CDR2 SQIVND (reference sequence). V lost 3 bases and J 4 bases, leaving 13 bases between the germline ends. The CDR3: CASSISQGLNQPQHF. The CDR3 bases are TGTGCCAGTAGTATCTCTCAGGGGCTTAATCAGCCCCAGCATTTT.

This clone has only a few counts. The rearrangement uses TRBV6-5 and TRBJ1-2; D unclear. Per the germline V gene, CDR1 is MNHEY and CDR2 is SVGAGI. V lost 5 bases to trimming and J lost 2 bases, with 9 bases between them. This CDR3 contains 13 residues. In DNA, the CDR3 is TGTGCCAGCAGTGACGCGGCAAACTATGGCTACACCTTC. It yields the protein CASSDAANYGYTF.

V is TRBV2 and J is TRBJ2-1; TRBD2 aligns across 11 bases. The length of the CDR3 is 19 residues. Germline V gene lookup returns CDR1 SNHLY and CDR2 FYNNEI. With 4 bases clipped from V and 0 bases from J, the junction kept 11 bases outside the gene matches. The CDR3 coding sequence is TGTGCCAGCAGTGTATTCGGTCTAGCGGGAGGCGGCTCCTACAATGAGCAGTTCTTC. Amino acids: CASSVFGLAGGGSYNEQFF. Based on the CDR3 plus reference TRBV2 and TRBJ2-1, the full variable domain is EPEVTQTPSHQVTQMGQEVILRCVPISNHLYFYWYRQILGQKVEFLVSFYNNEISEKSEIFDDQFSVERPDGSNFTLKIRSTKLEDSAMYFCASSVFGLAGGGSYNEQFFGPGTRLTVL.

The chain joins TRBV18 to TRBJ2-5; D may be TRBD1 (7 bases). Germline CDR1 is KGHSH and CDR2 is LQKENI. This CDR3 comprises 15 residues. V lost 3 bases and J lost 4, with 15 bases in between. CDR3 region: CASSPARQGGETQYF. CDR3 sequence (DNA): TGTGCCAGCTCACCCGCCCGACAGGGAGGAGAGACCCAGTACTTC.

The rearrangement links TRBV19 to TRBJ2-1, with TRBD2 identical over 9 bases. CDR1 and CDR2 from the germline V gene are LNHDA and SQIVND (reference sequence). V lost 7 bases, J lost 9 bases, and 10 bases stayed unmatched. CDR3 length: 14 amino acids. CDR3 DNA sequence: TGTGCCAGTAAGGTCAGGACTAGCGTGTCTGAGCAGTTCTTC. Protein product: CASKVRTSVSEQFF.

The chain recombines TRBV11-2 with TRBJ2-7; TRBD1 is a possible D gene (6 bases). The germline V and J ends were trimmed by 4 bases and 5 bases, with 18 bases remaining between them. This CDR3 comprises 15 residues. Germline V gene lookup returns CDR1 SGHAT and CDR2 FQNNGV. CDR3 region: CASSSRQAPDHEQYF. CDR3 bases: TGTGCCAGCAGCTCCCGACAGGCCCCGGACCACGAGCAGTACTTC.

The genes are TRBV4-1 and TRBJ2-1, with 13 bases matching TRBD2. In germline, CDR1 is MGHRA, CDR2 YSYEKL. With V trimmed by 4 bases and J by 6 bases, 6 bases remained unmatched. This CDR3 spans 16 amino acids. The CDR3, as DNA: TGCGCCAGCAGCCCCGGGACTAGCGGGAAGGGCAATGAGCAGTTCTTC. Translating it yields CASSPGTSGKGNEQFF.

The chain employs TRBV6-9 and TRBJ1-1; D is uncertain. The germline V and J ends were trimmed by 5 bases and 3 bases, with 16 bases remaining between them. CDR3 length: 15 residues. CDR1 is MNHGY and CDR2 is SVAAGI in the germline V gene. The CDR3 reads CASSRRRSAYTEAFF. The CDR3 DNA is TGTGCCAGCAGTCGCAGGCGATCAGCCTACACTGAAGCTTTCTTT.

V and J are TRBV27 and TRBJ2-5; possible D gene TRBD2, 5 bases. Germline CDR1 MNHEY, CDR2 SMNVEV (reference sequence). There are 13 residues in the CDR3. V shed 3 bases and J shed 2 bases, with 7 bases lying between them. CDR3 coding DNA: TGTGCCAGCAGTTTTTCGGGGCAAGAGACCCAGTACTTC. The encoded protein is CASSFSGQETQYF.

This chain links TRBV4-1 with TRBJ1-3; TRBD1 matches at 10 bases. V trimming: 5 bases; J trimming: 0 bases; junction bases outside the gene matches: 7. Germline V gives CDR1 MGHRA, CDR2 YSYEKL. The CDR3 is 17 amino acids. CDR3 DNA sequence: TGCGCCAGCAGCGACGGGACAGGGGCTACCTCTGGAAACACCATATATTTT. The encoded protein is CASSDGTGATSGNTIYF.

The genes are TRBV30 and TRBJ2-5, with no clear D. V lost 3 bases and J 4 bases, leaving 12 bases between the germline ends. Germline lookup yields CDR1 GTSNPN and CDR2 SVGIG (reference sequence). The CDR3 covers 13 residues. The CDR3 sequence is CAWSLWRRETQYF. As DNA, the CDR3 is TGTGCCTGGAGCCTTTGGCGGAGAGAGACCCAGTACTTC. Together with reference TRBV30 and TRBJ2-5, the CDR3 gives the full variable domain: SQTIHQWPATLVQPVGSPLSLECTVEGTSNPNLYWYRQAAGRGLQLLFYSVGIGQISSEVPQNLSASRPQDRQFILSSKKLLLSDSGFYLCAWSLWRRETQYFGPGTRLLVL.

The gene calls are TRBV5-4 and TRBJ2-3; no clear D. Looked up from germline, CDR1 is SGHNT and CDR2 is YYREEE (reference sequence). The CDR3 loop spans 14 amino acids. The ends were cut back, 3 bases at V and 4 bases at J, with 12 bases in the middle. CDR3: CASSSSQVADTQYF. The CDR3 region has the DNA TGTGCCAGCAGCTCATCACAAGTGGCAGATACGCAGTATTTT.

This chain joins TRBV9 and TRBJ2-1; D gene ambiguous. The germline V and J ends were trimmed by 0 bases and 0 bases, with 13 bases remaining between them. The CDR3 runs 17 residues. Germline V gene lookup returns CDR1 SGDLS and CDR2 YYNGEE. The CDR3 nucleotides read TGTGCCAGCAGCGTAGACGGCGGAGCAAGCTCCTACAATGAGCAGTTCTTC. Translated, it gives CASSVDGGASSYNEQFF.

The rearrangement joins TRBV28 to TRBJ2-7; perhaps TRBD1 as D (5 bases). This CDR3 spans 18 amino acids. In germline, CDR1 is MDHEN, CDR2 SYDVKM. V was clipped by 5 bases and J by 3 bases, with 26 bases between them. For the CDR3, the DNA is TGTGCCAGCAGTCCCCTCTTAGTAGGGGCCCTCAAGAACTACGAGCAGTACTTC. The encoded protein is CASSPLLVGALKNYEQYF.

This clone showed up just once. The chain recombines TRBV11-2 with TRBJ1-2; 7 nucleotides align to TRBD1. This CDR3 comprises 17 residues. Germline CDR1 SGHAT, CDR2 FQNNGV. Unmatched junction bases numbered 10, after V lost 1 base and J lost 2 bases. The CDR3 bases are TGTGCCAGCAGCTTAGTTAAAGGGACAGCAAAAAACTATGGCTACACCTTC. It encodes CASSLVKGTAKNYGYTF.

This clone has just a few counts. The chain links TRBV9 to TRBJ2-1; possible D gene TRBD2, 6 bases. CDR1 and CDR2 (germline): SGDLS, YYNGEE. CDR3 length equals 16 residues. Trimming left V 2 bases short and J 0 bases short, with 12 bases between. The CDR3 coding sequence is TGTGCCAGCAGCGTGTTAGCGGACCTCTCCTACAATGAGCAGTTCTTC. It is translated as CASSVLADLSYNEQFF.

The chain recombines TRBV7-9 with TRBJ2-5; perhaps TRBD2 as D (6 bases). The V end was cut by 5 bases, the J end by 5 bases, with 15 bases between. This CDR3 has 14 amino acids. Germline CDR1 reads SEHNR; CDR2 reads FQNEAQ (reference sequence). CDR3 sequence: CASSRTTSSETQYF. The CDR3, as DNA: TGTGCCAGCAGCAGGACTACTTCCTCTGAGACCCAGTACTTC.

The chain combines TRBV10-1 with TRBJ2-1; D might be TRBD1 (5 bases). CDR3 length equals 14 residues. The V and J ends lost 1 base and 4 bases respectively, with 8 bases between them. The germline V gene has CDR1 WNHNN and CDR2 SYGVQD (reference sequence). Written as DNA, the CDR3 is TGCGCCAGCAGTGAGTATGGACAATACAATGAGCAGTTCTTC. Its translation is CASSEYGQYNEQFF.

This sequence joins TRBV11-3 and TRBJ2-7, with a weak D call TRBD2 (6 bases). Trimming stripped 2 bases from V and 1 base from J, with 15 bases between. Per germline, CDR1 SGHNT and CDR2 YENEEA. This CDR3 has 16 residues. This CDR3 is CASSLFGREPSYEQYF. CDR3 sequence (DNA): TGTGCCAGCAGCTTATTCGGCCGGGAGCCGTCCTACGAGCAGTACTTC.

This clone was seen more than once but under ten times. The V and J genes are TRBV6-1 and TRBJ2-7; possibly TRBD2 for D (7 bases). The length of the CDR3 is 13 residues. The ends were cut back, 2 bases at V and 12 bases at J, with 17 bases in the middle. Germline lookup yields CDR1 MNHNS and CDR2 SASEGT. The CDR3 spells CASSERLQGGGYF. The CDR3 DNA is TGTGCCAGCAGTGAACGATTACAGGGCGGGGGGTACTTC.